The T cell receptor beta chain described here comes from a study of glioma-infiltrating T cells after dendritic cell vaccination. Study outcomes and limitations: The cohort had few patients with full blood and tumor sets.

TCRB CDR3 was amplified from 2 ug genomic DNA or less. Produced via immunoSEQ multiplex PCR; TCRdb's table is partial and in-frame only. Found here are roughly 90,000 clones, 85% to 90% of them singletons; the top ten hold about 15%. CDR3 length: 16 residues. V was cut by 0 bases and J by 5 bases, with 16 bases left in between. Germline V gene data show CDR1 as SEHNR and CDR2 as FQNEAQ (reference sequence). Patients had residual fresh-frozen tumor tissue and more than two years of survival data. Concerning this clone: What it binds is unknown.

The chain is built from TRBV7-9 and TRBJ2-5, with a tentative D call TRBD1 (6 bases). This TCR came from a human donor with glioblastoma. Sequenced material: blood, taken before dendritic cell vaccination. CDR3 DNA sequence: TGTGCCAGCAGCTTAGCGAGTGCAGGGGCCGGGGAGACCCAGTACTTC. It yields the protein CASSLASAGAGETQYF.